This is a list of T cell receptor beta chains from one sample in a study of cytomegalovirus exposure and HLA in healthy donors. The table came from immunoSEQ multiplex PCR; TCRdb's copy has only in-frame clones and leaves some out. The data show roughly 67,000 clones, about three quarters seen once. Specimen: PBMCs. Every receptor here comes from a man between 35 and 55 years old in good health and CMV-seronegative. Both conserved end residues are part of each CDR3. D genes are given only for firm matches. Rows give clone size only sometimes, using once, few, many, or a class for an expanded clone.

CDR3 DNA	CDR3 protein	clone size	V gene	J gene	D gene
TGTGCCAGTAGTCCGTGGATAAGGCAGGGGAGCACAGATACGCAGTATTTT	CASSPWIRQGSTDTQYF	once	TRBV19	TRBJ2-3	.
TGCACCAGCAGCCCGGCGGGGACAGGGTTGAGCACAGATACGCAGTATTTT	CTSSPAGTGLSTDTQYF	.	TRBV1	TRBJ2-3	.
TGTGCCAGCAGCCAGGGACTAGCGTACAATGAGCAGTTCTTC	CASSQGLAYNEQFF	.	TRBV6-4	TRBJ2-1	TRBD2
TGTGCCAGCAGTGCCTTGACAGGGCAGAGCGAGCAGTACTTC	CASSALTGQSEQYF	few	TRBV7-7	TRBJ2-7	TRBD1
TGCGCCAGCAGCTTGGCACAGGGAACGAGTGAGGCTTTCTTT	CASSLAQGTSEAFF	few	TRBV5-1	TRBJ1-1	.
TGTGCCAGCAGTCGCGCCGGGGTTGGGGCCTACGAGCAGTACTTC	CASSRAGVGAYEQYF	.	TRBV5-4	TRBJ2-7	.
TGTGCCAGAATAGGGACAGGGGTATGGATTGGCCGGGGTAACTATGGCTACACCTTC	CARIGTGVWIGRGNYGYTF	.	TRBV2	TRBJ1-2	TRBD1
TGTGCCAGCTCTCAGGGCCCCCCCCAAGCGTACAATGAGCAGTTCTTC	CASSQGPPQAYNEQFF	.	TRBV18	TRBJ2-1	.
TGTGCCAGCAGCGGGTGGGCGCAGAATCAGCCCCAGCATTTT	CASSGWAQNQPQHF	.	TRBV9	TRBJ1-5	.
TGTGCCAGCAGTTCTCAGGGGGCAGTAAATGGCTACACCTTC	CASSSQGAVNGYTF	few	TRBV27	TRBJ1-2	TRBD1
TGTGCCAGCAGCCTAAGGGGTTACGAGCAGTACTTC	CASSLRGYEQYF	.	TRBV7-9	TRBJ2-7	.
TGTGCCAGCAGTTCAACAGGGCCCCTCATGAACACTGAAGCTTTCTTT	CASSSTGPLMNTEAFF	.	TRBV27	TRBJ1-1	.
TGTGCCATCAGCTCCCGACAGGGGACGGGAACAGATACGCAGTATTTT	CAISSRQGTGTDTQYF	.	TRBV10-3	TRBJ2-3	TRBD1
TGTGCCAGCAGCCCCCTCGTCCCCCGGGAGGGCCGAGATAATGAGCAGTTCTTC	CASSPLVPREGRDNEQFF	few	TRBV11-2	TRBJ2-1	TRBD2
TGCGCCAGCAGCTTGGAGCCAGGGAGGGGTGGGGCCAACGTCCTGACTTTC	CASSLEPGRGGANVLTF	.	TRBV5-1	TRBJ2-6	TRBD2
TGTGCCAGCAACAACTACGCAGGGGGCCAGCGAAACTATGGCTACACCTTC	CASNNYAGGQRNYGYTF	.	TRBV7-9	TRBJ1-2	TRBD1
TGTGCCAGCAGCCATTTACAGGGGGCTGAGACCCAGTACTTC	CASSHLQGAETQYF	.	TRBV14	TRBJ2-5	TRBD1
TGTGCCAGCAGCTCTGGGACAGGGCGAAGGGCTTTCTTT	CASSSGTGRRAFF	.	TRBV9	TRBJ1-1	TRBD1
TGTGCCATCAGCCTAACTAGCGGGTCCTCCTACGAGCAGTACTTC	CAISLTSGSSYEQYF	once	TRBV10-3	TRBJ2-7	TRBD2
TGTGCCAGCAGCGCCGGAGGAACCGGGGAGCTGTTTTTT	CASSAGGTGELFF	.	TRBV9	TRBJ2-2	.
TGTGCCAGCTCGCCCGGAGCGCCCTCCTACGAGCAGTACTTC	CASSPGAPSYEQYF	.	TRBV18	TRBJ2-7	.
TGTGCCACCGCGCCCCCTACGTGGGGCGTGGAAGGAGGCTACACCTTC	CATAPPTWGVEGGYTF	.	TRBV9	TRBJ1-2	.
TGTTCCAGCAGCTTAAACGGACTGCAAGAGACCCAGTACTTC	CSSSLNGLQETQYF	.	TRBV7-9	TRBJ2-5	.
TGCGCCAGCAGCTTGGGACATATGAACACTGAAGCTTTCTTT	CASSLGHMNTEAFF	.	TRBV5-1	TRBJ1-1	.
TGCGCCAGCAGCCAAGGCCAGTTAGCTAGCTCCTACAATGAGCAGTTCTTC	CASSQGQLASSYNEQFF	.	TRBV4-1	TRBJ2-1	.
TGCGCCAGCAGCTTGGAAGGACTGATCTCTGGAAACACCATATATTTT	CASSLEGLISGNTIYF	.	TRBV5-1	TRBJ1-3	.
TGTGCCAGCAGCACCCCCGGACAGGTTAGCTCTGGGGCCAACGTCCTGACTTTC	CASSTPGQVSSGANVLTF	.	TRBV13	TRBJ2-6	TRBD1
TGTGCCAGCTCACCAGGACAGGGGCCCCATAGCGGCTACACCTTC	CASSPGQGPHSGYTF	few	TRBV18	TRBJ1-2	TRBD1
TGTGCCAGCATCCAGGACAGGGGGTATAATTCACCCCTCCACTTT	CASIQDRGYNSPLHF	.	TRBV6-5	TRBJ1-6	TRBD1
TGCGCCAGCAGCTTGGAGCGTGGGTCCTACGAGCAGTACTTC	CASSLERGSYEQYF	.	TRBV5-1	TRBJ2-7	.
TGCGCCAGCAGCCCGCAGGGTAACCAGAATAATGAAAAACTGTTTTTT	CASSPQGNQNNEKLFF	once	TRBV4-1	TRBJ1-4	.
TGTGCCAGCACCAAAACGGCTAGCGGGAGTTTAACGAGGGACTACGAGCAGTACTTC	CASTKTASGSLTRDYEQYF	once	TRBV7-8	TRBJ2-7	TRBD2
TGTGCCAGTAGTACCCGACAGGGGTTGAATGGCTACACCTTC	CASSTRQGLNGYTF	once	TRBV19	TRBJ1-2	TRBD1
TGTGCCAGCAGCCCCAGGGACAGGCATTTTATTTCTGCAGCTTTCTTT	CASSPRDRHFISAAFF	.	TRBV5-8	TRBJ1-1	TRBD1
TGTGCCAGCAGCTTTCGACTAGCGGGAGGAGTTACAGATACGCAGTATTTT	CASSFRLAGGVTDTQYF	.	TRBV5-4	TRBJ2-3	TRBD2
TGTGCCAGCAGCGGAACTAGCGGGAGTCACACCGGGGAGCTGTTTTTT	CASSGTSGSHTGELFF	.	TRBV9	TRBJ2-2	TRBD2
TGTGCCAGCAGTGCCTTGACAGGGGACTATGGCTACACCTTC	CASSALTGDYGYTF	few	TRBV6-1	TRBJ1-2	TRBD1
TGCGCCAGCAGCCGGAGGGGCCCGGGCACCCAGTACTTC	CASSRRGPGTQYF	.	TRBV23-1	TRBJ2-5	.
TGCGCCAGCAGCTTGCCCGGGACAGTCGAGCAGTACTTC	CASSLPGTVEQYF	few	TRBV5-1	TRBJ2-7	TRBD1
TGTGCCAGCAGCTTGACAGGGGCAGAGACCCAGTACTTC	CASSLTGAETQYF	.	TRBV7-9	TRBJ2-5	TRBD1
TGTGCCAGCAGCGTAGGAGGAGGGAGGGACTCACCCCTCCACTTT	CASSVGGGRDSPLHF	.	TRBV9	TRBJ1-6	.
TGTGCCAGCAGCTTAGGCGCCGGAGGCAGCACTGAAGCTTTCTTT	CASSLGAGGSTEAFF	.	TRBV7-9	TRBJ1-1	.
TGTGCCAGTAGTATAGATCGACAGGGGAGCTACGAGCAGTACTTC	CASSIDRQGSYEQYF	.	TRBV19	TRBJ2-7	TRBD1
TGTGCCAGCAGCGCGGGAAGCACCGGGGAGCTGTTTTTC	CASSAGSTGELFF	.	TRBV7-9	TRBJ2-2	.
TGCGCCAGCAGCGCGGGAGCAGTTGGCAATCAGCCCCAGCATTTT	CASSAGAVGNQPQHF	.	TRBV5-1	TRBJ1-5	.
TGTGCCAGCAGAAAAGCGGGGGGGCCTCTCGAGCAGTACTTC	CASRKAGGPLEQYF	.	TRBV6-1	TRBJ2-7	TRBD2
TGTGCCAGCACGCGGCGTCAAGAGACCCAGTACTTC	CASTRRQETQYF	.	TRBV2	TRBJ2-5	.
TGTGCCAGCTCACCCGGGACTAGCGGGGACTACGAGCAGTACTTC	CASSPGTSGDYEQYF	.	TRBV18	TRBJ2-7	TRBD2
TGTGCCAGCAGCCTGGGACAGGGGGCGTGGGAGACCCAGTACTTC	CASSLGQGAWETQYF	.	TRBV2	TRBJ2-5	TRBD1
TGTGCCAGCATTAATAACAATGAGCAGTTCTTC	CASINNNEQFF	.	TRBV28	TRBJ2-1	.
TGTGCCAGCAGTGCCCGGGGGGGCCGGGGAGATACGCAGTATTTT	CASSARGGRGDTQYF	few	TRBV6-4	TRBJ2-3	TRBD2
TGTGCCAGCAGGCCAGTAACCCTAGGAAGGACTGAAGCTTTCTTT	CASRPVTLGRTEAFF	.	TRBV28	TRBJ1-1	.
TGCGCCAGCAGCTTAGGGACAGGGTTTTCCTACGAGCAGTACTTC	CASSLGTGFSYEQYF	.	TRBV5-1	TRBJ2-7	TRBD1
TGTGCCAGCAGTTCTGGACAGGGAAGATTTTCACCCCTCCACTTT	CASSSGQGRFSPLHF	.	TRBV6-5	TRBJ1-6	TRBD1